The present TCR beta chain was sequenced within a study of Ad26.COV2.S vaccination and SARS-CoV-2 variants. About the research overall: Donor had been placed in the Ad26.COV2.S arm of the COV1001 trial. Broader study findings: Breadth measured for non-spike TCRs was similar across vaccine and placebo recipients.

The CDR3 is 15 residues long. Trimming took 2 bases from V and 8 from J, leaving 13 bases between them. CDR1 is ENHRY, CDR2 SYGVKD, per germline. About this clone itself: Its matching antigen is unknown.

Libraries were prepared by immunoSEQ multiplex PCR; TCRdb keeps only in-frame clonotypes and omits some of them. Of 380,000 or so clones detected, around 82% appear once; the ten largest clones hold more than 7%. Treatment here: around 19 received Ad26.COV2.S at low or high dose, single or two shots; roughly five received placebo; per-sample allocation not given. Sampling occurred on day 63 after the first vaccine or placebo injection. This adult donor, from Boston, was 18-55 years old. The sequencing used peripheral blood, collected in a trial of Ad26.COV2.S vaccine versus placebo. The rearrangement joins TRBV10-3 to TRBJ1-6; D possibly corresponds to TRBD1 (5 bases). This clonotype was sampled from a person aged 18-60 years who received the Ad26.COV2.S COVID-19 vaccine or a placebo. The CDR3 reads CAISELGRDDSPLHF. The CDR3 DNA is TGTGCCATCAGTGAGCTGGGGCGCGACGATTCACCCCTCCACTTT.